This T cell receptor beta chain was profiled in a study of blood T cell repertoires in COVID-19. About the study: There were acute and convalescent COVID-19 samples, and they came from the United States, Italy and Spain. From T cells, B-cell-depleted T cells, or PBMCs came the material, which was cDNA or gDNA.

As handled by the study authors: Using reference gene primer amplification, nucleated cell counts were estimated. Clones were read by immunoSEQ multiplex PCR, and TCRdb kept only the in-frame ones, dropping some. The V and J calls and the clone size are those of that table, but D and trimming were determined from the DNA. The data hold 130,000 or so clones, with approximately 87% observed a single time. J gave up 14 bases and V 2 bases, and 12 bases lay outside the gene matches. Germline values: CDR1 GTSNPN, CDR2 SVGIG (reference sequence). The CDR3 contains 13 residues. Specimen: peripheral blood. The chain uses TRBV30 and TRBJ1-5; TRBD1 aligns across 7 bases. The receptor's source is a woman in her forties or fifties with acute or convalescent COVID-19. The CDR3 nucleotides read TGTGCCTGGAGTCCCGGGGACAGCCAATACAAGCATTTT. The encoded protein is CAWSPGDSQYKHF.